The 23 T cell receptor beta chains in this list originate from one sample, sequenced in a study of blood T cells in healthy people across ages. Sample-barcoded 5' priming and a J-beta primer mix drove a second PCR of roughly 7 to 11 cycles. TCRdb re-derived calls from the 5' RACE reads in MiXCR, one entry per CDR3 protein. The table lists roughly 1,000,000 distinct CDR3 sequences, about 25% of them singletons. These data also featured in a second study, about T cells of mothers and their children.

The specimen sequenced was blood. All receptors come from a girl aged 2-9 years in good health.

This clonotype was observed a handful of times. The rearrangement links TRBV20-1 to TRBJ1-4, with 9 bases matching TRBD1. Trimming took 6 bases from V and 6 from J; bases not matched to a gene: 11. This CDR3 region has 15 residues. Germline CDR1 reads DFQATT; CDR2 reads SNEGSKA (reference sequence). The CDR3 nucleotides read TGCAGTGCCACACAGGGGGCGCGGGCGGATGAAAAACTGTTTTTT. This sequence encodes CSATQGARADEKLFF.

This clonotype was detected a few times. The V call is TRBV4-1, the J call TRBJ2-1, with TRBD2 matching over 11 bases. Trimming took 1 base from V and 6 from J; bases not matched to a gene: 11. The CDR3 is 18 residues long. Per germline, CDR1 MGHRA and CDR2 YSYEKL. For the CDR3, the DNA is TGCGCCAGCAGCCAAGCCTTTTCTAGCGGGAGGAAGACCAATGAGCAGTTCTTC. Protein product: CASSQAFSSGRKTNEQFF.

The gene calls are TRBV4-2 and TRBJ2-5, with TRBD2 matching 7 bases. The CDR3 spans 17 residues. Germline loops: CDR1 LGHNA, CDR2 YNFKEQ. V lost 1 base and J lost 6; bases outside the gene matches: 14. CDR3 in amino acids: CASSQAKRRSGNQTQYF. CDR3 sequence (DNA): TGTGCCAGCAGCCAAGCGAAGAGGAGGAGCGGGAATCAGACCCAGTACTTC.

V is TRBV4-3 and J is TRBJ2-3, with no clear D. The CDR3 totals 16 residues. Germline V lookup: CDR1 LGHNA, CDR2 YSLEER. The V gene lost 1 base and the J gene lost 0 bases, with 11 bases spanning the gap. The CDR3 bases are TGCGCCAGCAGCCAAGTTACCGGAACTAGCACAGATACGCAGTATTTT. It encodes CASSQVTGTSTDTQYF.

This clonotype was counted only a few times. The gene calls are TRBV25-1 and TRBJ1-1; tentatively, D is TRBD1 (6 bases). Trimming shortened V by 7 bases and J by 4 bases, and 16 bases separated the two germline ends. Germline V gives CDR1 MGHDK, CDR2 SYGVNS. The CDR3 totals 14 residues. The CDR3 nucleotides read TGTGCCAGCACCCTGGACAGTTATGCCACTGAAGCTTTCTTT. Protein product: CASTLDSYATEAFF.

The V call is TRBV11-2, the J call TRBJ2-5; weak D call: TRBD1 (5 bases). Trimming cost V 2 bases and J 3 bases, with 7 bases left between them. The CDR3 loop spans 13 amino acids. Germline V gene lookup returns CDR1 SGHAT and CDR2 FQNNGV. The CDR3 spells CASSLQGKETQYF. The CDR3 bases are TGTGCCAGCAGCTTACAGGGTAAAGAGACCCAGTACTTC. Full variable domain (missing parts from reference TRBV11-2 and TRBJ2-5): EAGVAQSPRYKIIEKRQSVAFWCNPISGHATLYWYQQILGQGPKLLIQFQNNGVVDDSQLPKDRFSAERLKGVDSTLKIQPAKLEDSAVYLCASSLQGKETQYFGPGTRLLVL.

The chain is built from TRBV20-1 and TRBJ2-3; 10 bases map to TRBD2. The ends lost 4 bases at V and 6 bases at J; junction bases unmatched: 10. The CDR3 runs to 15 residues. CDR1 and CDR2 (germline): DFQATT, SNEGSKA (reference sequence). CDR3: CSAIVSGRALDTQYF. In DNA form, the CDR3 reads TGCAGTGCTATAGTGAGCGGGAGGGCCTTGGATACGCAGTATTTT.

This chain connects TRBV11-2 to TRBJ2-7; D is possibly TRBD1 (6 bases). Per the germline V gene, CDR1 is SGHAT and CDR2 is FQNNGV. This CDR3 has 14 residues. V gave up 2 bases and J gave up 7 bases, with 15 bases separating them. The CDR3 nucleotides read TGTGCCAGCAGCTTAATCCCAGGGGAAGGAGAGCAGTACTTC. This gives the protein CASSLIPGEGEQYF.

In its sample, this clonotype was seen a few times. The rearrangement joins TRBV4-1 to TRBJ2-7, with 9 bases fitting TRBD1. V gave up 0 bases and J gave up 4 bases; unmatched junction bases: 4. Germline loops: CDR1 MGHRA, CDR2 YSYEKL. The CDR3 runs to 15 residues. DNA for the CDR3: TGCGCCAGCAGCCAAGAGGAGGACAGGGGATACGAGCAGTACTTC. This translates into CASSQEEDRGYEQYF.

This chain connects TRBV7-2 to TRBJ2-1, with TRBD2 matching over 12 bases. The ends lost 10 bases at V and 4 bases at J; junction bases unmatched: 11. This CDR3 is built from 16 residues. Germline V gene sequence: CDR1 SGHTA, CDR2 FQGNSA. CDR3 sequence reads: CANTTQGLAGYNEQFF. In nucleotides, the CDR3 is TGTGCCAACACCACACAAGGACTAGCGGGGTACAATGAGCAGTTCTTC.

This clonotype occurred a few times. As DNA, the CDR3 is TGTGCCACCAGTTCGGGGCAGGGGGGCCATACAAATGAAAAACTGTTTTTT. This translates into CATSSGQGGHTNEKLFF. The chain employs TRBV24-1 and TRBJ1-4; the match to TRBD1 covers 7 bases. In germline, CDR1 is KGHDR, CDR2 SFDVKD. J lost 5 bases, V lost 6 bases, and 14 bases had no gene match. The CDR3 extends over 17 amino acids.

Here the CDR3 DNA reads TGTGCCAGCAGCTCCGGACAGATCGTCGAGCCCCAGCATTTT. It codes for CASSSGQIVEPQHF. The V and J genes are TRBV7-2 and TRBJ1-5; maybe TRBD1 (6 bases). The length of the CDR3 is 14 residues. Per germline, CDR1 SGHTA and CDR2 FQGNSA. The V gene lost 4 bases and the J gene lost 8 bases, with 15 bases spanning the gap.

This rearrangement joins TRBV20-1 to TRBJ2-7; weak D call: TRBD1 (6 bases). Per germline, CDR1 DFQATT and CDR2 SNEGSKA (reference sequence). With 1 base removed from V and 5 bases from J, the gap between germline ends came to 9 bases. CDR3 size: 12 residues. CDR3 sequence (DNA): TGCAGTGCTAGAGTATCAGGGGACGAGCAGTACTTC. Its protein product is CSARVSGDEQYF.

This rearrangement joins TRBV6-5 to TRBJ2-7; 9 nucleotides agree with TRBD1. CDR1 and CDR2 from the germline V gene are MNHEY and SVGAGI. The V and J ends lost 4 bases and 6 bases, in that order; junction bases with no gene match: 19. CDR3 size: 18 residues. In DNA, the CDR3 is TGTGCCAGCAGTTGGGAACCGGGACAGGGACTTTACGCGGGCGAGCAGTACTTC. It translates to CASSWEPGQGLYAGEQYF.

This clonotype was recorded a few times. This sequence joins TRBV29-1 and TRBJ2-1; D may be TRBD2 (6 bases). The CDR3 runs to 12 residues. V gave up 3 bases and J gave up 11 bases, with 14 bases separating them. CDR1 and CDR2 (germline): SQVTM, ANQGSEA. The CDR3 loop reads CSVDSKAGKQFF. The CDR3 DNA is TGCAGCGTTGACTCGAAAGCGGGCAAGCAGTTCTTC.

The chain couples TRBV6-2 or TRBV6-3 to TRBJ2-1, with D tentatively TRBD1 (5 bases). V was shortened by 6 bases and J by 0 bases, with 12 bases between the two germline ends. Germline CDR1 and CDR2: MNHEY and SVGEGT. This CDR3 comprises 15 residues. CDR3 nucleotides: TGTGCCAGCAGGGACACTTCTAACTCCTACAATGAGCAGTTCTTC. It yields the protein CASRDTSNSYNEQFF.

This clonotype has a handful of counts. For the CDR3, the DNA is TGTGCCAGCAGTTACGTGGGGGCACCAGATACGCAGTATTTT. Amino acid sequence: CASSYVGAPDTQYF. The gene calls are TRBV6-2 or TRBV6-3 and TRBJ2-3, with D possibly being TRBD1 (6 bases). The germline CDR1 and CDR2 sequences are MNHEY and SVGEGT. CDR3 length: 14 residues. With 2 bases removed from V and 4 bases from J, the gap between germline ends came to 10 bases.

The chain carries TRBV6-4 and TRBJ2-7; 10 nucleotides align to TRBD2. V lost 2 bases to trimming and J lost 5 bases; unmatched junction nucleotides: 24. This CDR3 region has 21 residues. Germline V gene data show CDR1 as MRHNA and CDR2 as SNTAGT. The DNA for the CDR3 is TGTGCCAGCAGTGACCTGGCTTTCGACCCCGGACTAGCGGTTGGCCCTAACGAGCAGTACTTC. Its protein is CASSDLAFDPGLAVGPNEQYF.

V gene TRBV28 combines with J gene TRBJ2-2; 7 bases fit TRBD1. The CDR3 is 15 amino acids. CDR1 MDHEN and CDR2 SYDVKM come from the germline V gene. The ends lost 2 bases at V and 5 bases at J; junction bases unmatched: 5. The CDR3 DNA reads as TGTGCCAGCAGTTTAAACAGGGACAGAACCGGGGAGCTGTTTTTT. Protein sequence: CASSLNRDRTGELFF. Complete variable domain (other parts from reference TRBV28 and TRBJ2-2): DVKVTQSSRYLVKRTGEKVFLECVQDMDHENMFWYRQDPGLGLRLIYFSYDVKMKEKGDIPEGYSVSREKKERFSLILESASTNQTSMYLCASSLNRDRTGELFFGEGSRLTVL.

The V gene is TRBV7-9, the J gene TRBJ2-1; D remains unclear. CDR1 SEHNR and CDR2 FQNEAQ come from the germline V gene (reference sequence). The CDR3 extends over 11 amino acids. V was shortened by 10 bases and J by 12 bases, with 16 bases between the two germline ends. This CDR3 reads CATPTKAGQFF. The CDR3 nucleotides are TGTGCCACACCGACGAAGGCCGGGCAGTTCTTC. Full variable domain (missing parts from reference TRBV7-9 and TRBJ2-1): DTGVSQNPRHKITKRGQNVTFRCDPISEHNRLYWYRQTLGQGPEFLTYFQNEAQLEKSRLLSDRFSAERPKGSFSTLEIQRTEQGDSAMYLCATPTKAGQFFGPGTRLTVL.

CDR3 coding DNA: TGTGCCAGCAGTTTTGGGACTAGCGGGGGAAGGGAGACCCAGTACTTC. Translated: CASSFGTSGGRETQYF. V gene TRBV7-6 combines with J gene TRBJ2-5; 14 nucleotides align to TRBD2. In germline, CDR1 is SGHVS, CDR2 FNYEAQ. This CDR3 comprises 16 residues. J gave up 5 bases and V 6 bases, and 8 bases lay outside the gene matches.

The chain recombines TRBV6-1 with TRBJ2-5; D is perhaps TRBD1 (6 bases). This CDR3 region has 12 residues. V was shortened by 7 bases and J by 3 bases, with 9 bases between the two germline ends. CDR1 and CDR2 (germline): MNHNS, SASEGT. CDR3 residues: CASTGTKETQYF. For the CDR3, the DNA is TGTGCCAGCACTGGGACAAAAGAGACCCAGTACTTC.

In its sample, this clonotype was seen a few times. The chain links TRBV19 to TRBJ2-3; D might be TRBD2 (5 bases). With 3 bases removed from V and 5 bases from J, the gap between germline ends came to 6 bases. CDR3 length: 12 amino acids. From germline, CDR1 is LNHDA and CDR2 SQIVND (reference sequence). The CDR3 DNA follows: TGTGCCAGTAGTATCGGAGGAGATACGCAGTATTTT. As protein: CASSIGGDTQYF. The complete variable domain, with remaining parts taken from reference TRBV19 and TRBJ2-3, reads DGGITQSPKYLFRKEGQNVTLSCEQNLNHDAMYWYRQDPGQGLRLIYYSQIVNDFQKGDIAEGYSVSREKKESFPLTVTSAQKNPTAFYLCASSIGGDTQYFGPGTRLTVL.